This is a list of T cell receptor beta chains from one sample in a study of control samples from healthy donors and cancer patients. Produced via immunoSEQ multiplex PCR; TCRdb's table is partial and in-frame only. The data contain about 120,000 clones, around 90% of them singletons. Sequencing was performed on blood. The receptor source for this set is a woman in her sixties or seventies in good health. Both conserved end residues are part of each CDR3. Each record gives: clone size, J gene, D gene, V gene, CDR3 length, CDR3 protein, CDR3 DNA. D genes are given only for firm matches. Clone sizes are given selectively: once, few, many, or a class where the clone is expanded.

NA | TRBJ2-1 | TRBD2 | TRBV6-2/TRBV6-3 | 15 | CASSYSAGGPNEQFF | TGTGCCAGCAGTTACTCAGCGGGGGGGCCCAATGAGCAGTTCTTC
NA | TRBJ2-1 | NA | TRBV5-1 | 15 | CASSPRDGVRGEQFF | TGCGCCAGCAGCCCCCGGGACGGGGTAAGAGGTGAGCAGTTCTTC
NA | TRBJ2-7 | TRBD1 | TRBV18 | 14 | CASSPQGAGNEQYF | TGTGCCAGCTCACCACAGGGGGCCGGGAACGAGCAGTACTTC
NA | TRBJ2-5 | NA | TRBV3-1/TRBV3-2 | 11 | CASSQDWAQYF | TGTGCCAGCAGCCAAGACTGGGCCCAGTACTTC
NA | TRBJ1-5 | NA | TRBV7-8 | 16 | CASSLGGSNSNQPQHF | TGTGCCAGCAGCTTAGGGGGCTCCAATAGCAATCAGCCCCAGCATTTT
NA | TRBJ1-5 | NA | TRBV6-6 | 16 | CASSYSRTRSNQPQHF | TGTGCCAGCAGTTACTCGAGGACAAGGAGCAATCAGCCCCAGCATTTT
NA | TRBJ1-2 | TRBD1 | TRBV6-5 | 14 | CASNQGTGVYGYTF | TGTGCCAGCAACCAGGGGACAGGGGTCTATGGCTACACCTTC
NA | TRBJ1-4 | NA | TRBV7-8 | 16 | CASSLAEGGRGEKLFF | TGTGCCAGCAGCTTAGCGGAGGGGGGTCGGGGTGAAAAACTGTTTTTT
NA | TRBJ2-3 | NA | TRBV5-6 | 16 | CASSLLRVGHTDTQYF | TGTGCCAGCAGCCTCCTTCGGGTAGGGCACACAGATACGCAGTATTTT
NA | TRBJ2-1 | NA | TRBV9 | 16 | CASSVALAGPYNEQFF | TGTGCCAGCAGCGTAGCGTTGGCGGGCCCTTACAATGAGCAGTTCTTC
few | TRBJ1-2 | NA | TRBV5-6 | 14 | CASSFEALNYGYTF | TGTGCCAGCAGCTTTGAGGCTCTTAACTATGGCTACACCTTC
NA | TRBJ1-2 | TRBD1 | TRBV28 | 16 | CASRPGTGLANYGYTF | TGTGCCAGCAGACCAGGGACAGGGTTAGCTAACTATGGCTACACCTTC
NA | TRBJ1-2 | NA | TRBV4-1 | 18 | CASSQDLGRLGANYGYTF | TGCGCCAGCAGCCAAGATTTGGGGAGGTTAGGGGCTAACTATGGCTACACCTTC
NA | TRBJ1-1 | NA | TRBV5-1 | 15 | CASSLEGVGNTEAFF | TGCGCCAGCAGCTTGGAAGGGGTGGGAAACACTGAAGCTTTCTTT
NA | TRBJ1-4 | TRBD1 | TRBV19 | 15 | CASSAGTGGNEKLFF | TGTGCCAGTAGTGCTGGGACAGGAGGAAATGAAAAACTGTTTTTT